Each of the 3 T cell receptor beta chains below was sequenced from the same sample in a study of T-cell memory formation after mild COVID-19. One entry per CDR3 protein results from TCRdb running MiXCR on the 5' RACE reads. The table has over 10,000 distinct CDR3 sequences, around 12% seen once; the top ten hold roughly half. The sequenced sample was PBMCs or a T cell subset sorted from them (not recorded which). The origin of the receptors is an adult woman who had mild COVID-19 (a few samples of this study predate the infection). Cell type and time point are not known.

This clonotype was seen repeatedly, ten times or more. This chain joins TRBV7-9 and TRBJ2-5, with no clear D. V shed 5 bases and J shed 1 base, with 11 bases lying between them. Per the germline V gene, CDR1 is SEHNR and CDR2 is FQNEAQ (reference sequence). CDR3 length: 14 residues. For the CDR3, the DNA is TGTGCCAGCAGCCCGTGGGTCCCCCAAGAGACCCAGTACTTC. It yields the protein CASSPWVPQETQYF.

The V and J genes are TRBV5-5 and TRBJ2-2; perhaps D is TRBD1 or TRBD2 (5 bases each). The CDR3 contains 17 residues. Trimming removed 4 bases at V and 3 bases at J, with 19 bases between. The germline CDR1 and CDR2 sequences are SGHKS and YYEKEE (reference sequence). In DNA, the CDR3 is TGTGCCAGCAGCCGACAACCGGGACGGGAATACACCGGGGAGCTGTTTTTT. Amino acids: CASSRQPGREYTGELFF. Full variable domain (remainder filled in from reference TRBV5-5 and TRBJ2-2): DAGVTQSPTHLIKTRGQQVTLRCSPISGHKSVSWYQQVLGQGPQFIFQYYEKEERGRGNFPDRFSARQFPNYSSELNVNALLLGDSALYLCASSRQPGREYTGELFFGEGSRLTVL.

This clonotype was picked up many times. J is TRBJ2-7 and V is TRBV21-1; the table's D gene call, TRBD2, was not cross checked with the DNA. TRBV21-1 is reported as a pseudogene. This CDR3 has 17 residues. The chain's CDR3 is CASSKASSGGGSYEQYF. In DNA form, the CDR3 reads TGTGCCAGCAGCAAAGCCTCTAGCGGGGGGGGCTCCTACGAGCAGTACTTC.